Listed here are 2 T cell receptor beta chains from one sample, sequenced in a study of T cell clonality in common variable immunodeficiency. Assay: immunoSEQ multiplex PCR; the TCRdb copy retains only in-frame clones and omits some. Listed for the sample are some 42,000 clones, none seen a single time. Sequencing was done on a sample of peripheral blood mononuclear cells. The receptors here all came from a person aged 18 to 70 in good health.

Ten or more counts support this clone. From the germline J gene comes the end of the CDR3, since the read stops 3 residues before it. J is TRBJ2-2 and V is TRBV15, with 7 nucleotides matching TRBD1. The junction had 9 bases not matched to a gene; V was cut back by 5 bases and J by 6 bases. CDR3 size: 15 residues. Germline V lookup: CDR1 LNHNV, CDR2 YYDKDF (reference sequence). The CDR3 is CATSQKTGTAGELFF. The sequenced CDR3 bases are TGTGCCACCAGCCAAAAGACAGGGACGGCCGGGGAG. Using reference TRBV15 and TRBJ2-2 for the parts outside the CDR3, the full variable domain is DAMVIQNPRYQVTQFGKPVTLSCSQTLNHNVMYWYQQKSSQAPKLLFHYYDKDFNNEADTPDNFQSRRPNTSFCFLDIRSPGLGDTAMYLCATSQKTGTAGELFFGEGSRLTVL.

Many counts were recorded for this clone. The CDR3 end falls 3 residues outside the read, so it is completed with the germline J gene. The V gene is TRBV19, the J gene TRBJ1-4, with 8 bases aligning to TRBD1. CDR3 length: 16 amino acids. J lost 5 bases, V lost 9 bases, and 14 bases had no gene match. The germline CDR1 and CDR2 sequences are LNHDA and SQIVND (reference sequence). CDR3 loop: CASSTFIGTGNEKLFF. Partial CDR3 DNA: TGTGCCAGCAGCACATTTATCGGGACAGGCAATGAAAAA.